These T cell receptor beta chains were read from a single sample in a study of shared clonotypes between healthy human individuals. Profiled with immunoSEQ multiplex PCR; TCRdb holds only in-frame clones, not every one. Of approximately 1.5 million clones detected, around 98.5% appear once; the ten largest clones hold about 0.34%. Specimen: naive CD4+ T cells sorted from blood. Source of these receptors: a man aged 30 to 39 in good health. CDR3s include the opening cysteine and the closing phenylalanine or tryptophan. The D gene is left open where the match is weak. Some rows mark clone size as missing; the rest say once, few, many or name a class of expanded clone.

v_gene: TRBV10-3; abundance: -; j_gene: TRBJ1-1; len: 13; d_gene: TRBD1; CDR3aa: CAISEGQGTEAFF; CDR3nt: TGTGCCATCAGTGAGGGACAGGGGACTGAAGCTTTCTTT
v_gene: TRBV5-1; abundance: once; j_gene: TRBJ2-7; len: 14; d_gene: -; CDR3aa: CASSTGQFSYEQYF; CDR3nt: TGCGCCAGCAGCACCGGACAGTTCTCCTACGAGCAGTACTTC
v_gene: TRBV28; abundance: -; j_gene: TRBJ1-5; len: 18; d_gene: -; CDR3aa: CASSSYLPRQISNQPQHF; CDR3nt: TGTGCCAGCAGTTCCTATCTACCTCGACAAATTAGCAATCAGCCCCAGCATTTT
v_gene: TRBV6-4; abundance: once; j_gene: TRBJ2-1; len: 18; d_gene: TRBD1; CDR3aa: CASSDPQADRVFYNEQFF; CDR3nt: TGTGCCAGCAGTGACCCTCAAGCGGACAGGGTATTCTACAATGAGCAGTTCTTC
v_gene: TRBV10-3; abundance: -; j_gene: TRBJ2-7; len: 15; d_gene: -; CDR3aa: CAISAVSRGTYEQYF; CDR3nt: TGTGCCATCAGTGCTGTATCTAGGGGGACCTACGAGCAGTACTTC
v_gene: TRBV5-1; abundance: -; j_gene: TRBJ1-1; len: 14; d_gene: -; CDR3aa: CASSLAGERRAAFF; CDR3nt: TGCGCCAGCAGCTTGGCGGGGGAGAGGCGAGCAGCTTTCTTT
v_gene: TRBV27; abundance: -; j_gene: TRBJ2-7; len: 15; d_gene: TRBD2; CDR3aa: CASRGLAGGSYEQYF; CDR3nt: TGTGCCAGCAGGGGACTAGCGGGTGGCTCCTACGAGCAGTACTTC
v_gene: TRBV18; abundance: -; j_gene: TRBJ1-2; len: 14; d_gene: TRBD1; CDR3aa: CASSPADREYGYTF; CDR3nt: TGTGCCAGCTCACCCGCCGACAGGGAGTATGGCTACACCTTC
v_gene: TRBV28; abundance: few; j_gene: TRBJ2-7; len: 13; d_gene: -; CDR3aa: CASWERSGAEQYF; CDR3nt: TGTGCCAGCTGGGAGCGGAGCGGCGCCGAGCAGTACTTC
v_gene: TRBV6-5; abundance: -; j_gene: TRBJ2-7; len: 15; d_gene: TRBD2; CDR3aa: CASSYGLAVTYEQYF; CDR3nt: TGTGCCAGCAGTTACGGACTAGCGGTCACCTACGAGCAGTACTTC
v_gene: TRBV5-1; abundance: -; j_gene: TRBJ2-5; len: 15; d_gene: TRBD2; CDR3aa: CASSLGGRGEETQYF; CDR3nt: TGCGCCAGCAGCTTGGGCGGGAGAGGGGAAGAGACCCAGTACTTC
v_gene: TRBV6-5; abundance: -; j_gene: TRBJ2-7; len: 15; d_gene: -; CDR3aa: CASSYSWDISYEQYF; CDR3nt: TGTGCCAGCAGTTACTCTTGGGACATCTCCTACGAGCAGTACTTC
v_gene: TRBV6-5; abundance: -; j_gene: TRBJ2-3; len: 15; d_gene: -; CDR3aa: CASSRPPGGTDTQYF; CDR3nt: TGTGCCAGCAGTCGACCCCCCGGGGGCACAGATACGCAGTATTTT
v_gene: TRBV4-2; abundance: -; j_gene: TRBJ1-5; len: 15; d_gene: -; CDR3aa: CASSQDRRGKQPQHF; CDR3nt: TGTGCCAGCAGCCAAGATCGCAGGGGAAAACAGCCCCAGCATTTT
v_gene: TRBV29-1; abundance: -; j_gene: TRBJ2-3; len: 13; d_gene: -; CDR3aa: CSVSGTSTDTQYF; CDR3nt: TGCAGCGTTAGCGGTACTAGCACAGATACGCAGTATTTT